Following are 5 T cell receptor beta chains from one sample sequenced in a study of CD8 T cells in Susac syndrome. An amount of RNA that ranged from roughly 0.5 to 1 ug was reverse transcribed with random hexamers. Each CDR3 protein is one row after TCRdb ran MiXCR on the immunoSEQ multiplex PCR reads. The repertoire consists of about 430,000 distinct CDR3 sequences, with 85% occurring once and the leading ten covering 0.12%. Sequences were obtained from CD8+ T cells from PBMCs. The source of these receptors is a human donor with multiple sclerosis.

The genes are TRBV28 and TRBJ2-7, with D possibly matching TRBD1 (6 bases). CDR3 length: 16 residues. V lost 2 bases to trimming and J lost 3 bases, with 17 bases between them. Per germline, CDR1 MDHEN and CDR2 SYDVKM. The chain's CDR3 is CASSLGWGRASYEQYF. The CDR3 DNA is TGTGCCAGCAGTTTAGGGTGGGGGCGAGCAAGCTACGAGCAGTACTTC.

This CDR3 reads CASSELLGTEEAAFF. As DNA, the CDR3 is TGTGCCAGCAGTGAACTACTCGGGACGGAGGAAGCGGCTTTCTTT. The chain couples TRBV25-1 to TRBJ1-1; D perhaps matches TRBD1 (5 bases). The ends were cut back, 2 bases at V and 11 bases at J, with 21 bases in the middle. Germline lookup yields CDR1 MGHDK and CDR2 SYGVNS. This CDR3 region has 15 residues.

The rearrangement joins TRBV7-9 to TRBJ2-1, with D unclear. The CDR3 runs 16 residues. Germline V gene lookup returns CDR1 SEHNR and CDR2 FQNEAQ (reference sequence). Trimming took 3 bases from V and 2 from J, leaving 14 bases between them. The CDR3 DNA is TGTGCCAGCAGCTTCCCTTTCGAGGCGACCTACAATGAGCAGTTCTTC. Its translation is CASSFPFEATYNEQFF.

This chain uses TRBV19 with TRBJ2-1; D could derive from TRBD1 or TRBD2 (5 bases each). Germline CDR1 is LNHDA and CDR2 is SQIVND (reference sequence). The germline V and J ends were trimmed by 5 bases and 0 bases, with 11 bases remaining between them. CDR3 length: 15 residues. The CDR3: CASSSWGTSYNEQFF. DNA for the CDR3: TGTGCCAGTAGTTCGTGGGGGACCTCCTACAATGAGCAGTTCTTC. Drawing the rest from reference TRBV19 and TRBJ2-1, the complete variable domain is DGGITQSPKYLFRKEGQNVTLSCEQNLNHDAMYWYRQDPGQGLRLIYYSQIVNDFQKGDIAEGYSVSREKKESFPLTVTSAQKNPTAFYLCASSSWGTSYNEQFFGPGTRLTVL.

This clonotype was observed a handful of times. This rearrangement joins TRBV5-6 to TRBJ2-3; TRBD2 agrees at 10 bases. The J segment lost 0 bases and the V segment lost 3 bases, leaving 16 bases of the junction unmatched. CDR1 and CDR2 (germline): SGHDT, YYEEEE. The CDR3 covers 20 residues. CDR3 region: CASSSGWASGGLSSTDTQYF. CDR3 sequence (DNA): TGTGCCAGCAGCTCAGGGTGGGCTAGCGGGGGCCTCTCTAGCACAGATACGCAGTATTTT.